The present entry profiles one T cell receptor beta chain with its context. The data stem from a study of cytomegalovirus exposure and HLA in healthy donors. CDR3 length: 15 amino acids. CDR1 and CDR2 from the germline V gene are MGHRA and YSYEKL. Trimming removed 2 bases from V and 4 bases from J; junction bases left unmatched: 4. Use of 60 Vbeta and 13 Jbeta primers characterized the PCR. The assay was immunoSEQ multiplex PCR, and TCRdb's table has in-frame clones only and misses some. The table has about 140,000 clones, 78% seen once. The chain employs TRBV4-1 and TRBJ2-7, with TRBD2 identical over 11 bases. This clonotype was sampled from a male donor in good health and CMV-seronegative. Sequencing was done on a sample of PBMCs. The DNA of the CDR3 is TGCGCCAGCAGCCAAACTAGCGGGGGTTTATACGAGCAGTACTTC. Translation: CASSQTSGGLYEQYF.